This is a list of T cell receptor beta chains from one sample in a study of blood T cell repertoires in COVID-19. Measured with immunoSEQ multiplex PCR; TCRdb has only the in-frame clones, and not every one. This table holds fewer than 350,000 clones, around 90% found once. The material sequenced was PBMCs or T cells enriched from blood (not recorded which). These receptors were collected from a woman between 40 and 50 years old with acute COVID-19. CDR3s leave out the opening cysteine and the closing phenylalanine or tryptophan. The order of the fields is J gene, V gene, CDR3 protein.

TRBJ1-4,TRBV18,ASSPPGEGNEKLF
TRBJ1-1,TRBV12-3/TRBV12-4,ASTEWGDEAF
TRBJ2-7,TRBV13,ASNSGGVTYEQY
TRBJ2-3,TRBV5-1,ASSLAVDTQY
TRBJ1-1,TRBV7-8,ASSADRSTEAF
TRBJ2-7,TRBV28,ASLGGGGAYEQY
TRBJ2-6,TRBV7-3,ASSSTGANVLT
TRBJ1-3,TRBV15,ATSRDPEAGNTIY
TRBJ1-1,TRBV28,ATVWNTEAF
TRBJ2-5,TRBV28,ASSGGVRETQY
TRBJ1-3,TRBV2,ASSVVGSSGNTIY
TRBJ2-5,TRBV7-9,ASSLIGETQY
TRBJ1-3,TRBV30,AWSVSRTGAGNTIY
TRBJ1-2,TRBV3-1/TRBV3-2,ASSQGQGARGYT
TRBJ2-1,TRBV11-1,ASSLAGTSGRWNEQF
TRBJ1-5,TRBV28,ASTFWDTNQPQH
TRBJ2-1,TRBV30,AWNRGTHNEQF
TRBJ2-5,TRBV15,ATTAGGRETQY
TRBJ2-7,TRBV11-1,ASSSGGLNWGQY
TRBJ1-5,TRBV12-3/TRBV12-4,ASSSGWDQPQH
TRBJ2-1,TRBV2,ASRGTGGDNEQF
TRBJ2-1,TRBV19,ASSIGSSGIYYNEQF
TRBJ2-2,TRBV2,ASSEGQGASGELF
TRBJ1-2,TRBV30,AWSRDRPRGYT
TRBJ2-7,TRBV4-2,ASSPIWLGGQNYEQY